A selection of T cell receptor beta chains follows, all from one sample in a study of T cells of healthy individuals. TCRdb itself ran the 5' RACE reads through MiXCR, one entry per CDR3 protein. The table includes 90,000 to 100,000 distinct CDR3 sequences, 15% to 20% detected once. All receptors come from a human donor in good health. The CDR3 runs from the conserved cysteine through the conserved F or W. D genes are given only for firm matches. Clone size is shown for a subset of rows, as once, few, many or a class of expanded clone.

size: NA
D: TRBD1
J: TRBJ2-1
V: TRBV12-3/TRBV12-4
CDR3: CASSLTGGLQFF
DNA: TGTGCCAGCAGTCTCACAGGGGGCTTGCAGTTCTTC

size: NA
D: NA
J: TRBJ2-2
V: TRBV28
CDR3: CASSVRIAGELFF
DNA: TGTGCCAGCAGCGTAAGAATTGCCGGGGAGCTGTTTTTT

size: many
D: NA
J: TRBJ1-3
V: TRBV20-1
CDR3: CSAAPRLAHQRTDSGNTIYF
DNA: TGCAGTGCTGCCCCCAGACTAGCCCATCAAAGGACGGACTCTGGAAACACCATATATTTT

size: many
D: TRBD1
J: TRBJ2-7
V: TRBV9
CDR3: CASSGPGTGAEQYF
DNA: TGTGCCAGCAGCGGACCTGGGACAGGGGCCGAGCAGTACTTC

size: NA
D: NA
J: TRBJ1-4
V: TRBV6-6
CDR3: CASSSEGDLGKLFF
DNA: TGTGCCAGCAGTTCGGAAGGGGACCTCGGAAAACTGTTTTTT

size: NA
D: NA
J: TRBJ2-7
V: TRBV4-3
CDR3: CASSQDMLSPAYEQYF
DNA: TGCGCCAGCAGCCAAGATATGCTATCCCCAGCCTACGAGCAGTACTTC

size: NA
D: NA
J: TRBJ1-6
V: TRBV4-2
CDR3: CASSQDPGANSPLHF
DNA: TGTGCCAGCAGCCAAGATCCAGGGGCGAATTCACCCCTCCACTTT

size: many
D: NA
J: TRBJ1-4
V: TRBV29-1
CDR3: CSVVPELNGEKLFF
DNA: TGCAGCGTTGTCCCAGAACTAAATGGTGAAAAACTGTTTTTT

size: many
D: TRBD1
J: TRBJ2-1
V: TRBV6-4
CDR3: CASSEGTENEQFF
DNA: TGTGCCAGCAGTGAGGGGACAGAAAATGAGCAGTTCTTC

size: NA
D: TRBD1
J: TRBJ1-4
V: TRBV3-1
CDR3: CASSSGTGGVEKLFF
DNA: TGTGCCAGCAGCTCCGGGACAGGGGGTGTGGAAAAACTGTTTTTT

size: few
D: NA
J: TRBJ2-3
V: TRBV10-3
CDR3: CAIRGGEDTQYF
DNA: TGTGCCATTAGGGGGGGTGAAGATACGCAGTATTTT

size: few
D: TRBD1
J: TRBJ1-1
V: TRBV11-1
CDR3: CASSLAAGGAWTEAFF
DNA: TGTGCCAGCAGCTTAGCGGCAGGGGGCGCATGGACTGAAGCTTTCTTT

size: few
D: NA
J: TRBJ1-4
V: TRBV13
CDR3: CASSFGGDATNEKLFF
DNA: TGTGCCAGCAGCTTCGGCGGAGATGCAACTAATGAAAAACTGTTTTTT

size: NA
D: NA
J: TRBJ1-6
V: TRBV4-2
CDR3: CASSQEQSSYNSPLHF
DNA: TGTGCCAGCAGCCAAGAACAGAGCTCCTATAATTCACCCCTCCACTTT

size: few
D: NA
J: TRBJ2-5
V: TRBV4-3
CDR3: CASSPLLASQETQYF
DNA: TGCGCCAGCAGCCCCCTGCTAGCCAGCCAAGAGACCCAGTACTTC